The T cell receptor beta chain described here comes from a study of blood T cell repertoires in COVID-19. About the research overall: Sources were T cells, B-cell-depleted T cells, or PBMCs; the material itself was cDNA or gDNA.

From germline, CDR1 is SGHTA and CDR2 FQGNSA. The germline V and J ends were trimmed by 5 bases and 3 bases, with 10 bases remaining between them. The CDR3 runs to 13 residues. This table comes from immunoSEQ multiplex PCR, and its TCRdb copy is limited to in-frame clones, with some not included. Seen here are 150,000 to 200,000 clones, around 79% observed once, and the top ten hold around 10%. Which cohort a participant joined came from the clinical history participants gave. Two negative PCRs, clearance, or symptom resolution characterized the recovered Cohort 3 donors. The specimen sequenced was PBMCs or T cells enriched from blood (not recorded which). V usage is TRBV7-2 and J usage is TRBJ1-1, with D possibly matching TRBD1 (5 bases). This sequence was found in a man aged 50-60 years who had recovered from COVID-19. The chain's CDR3 is CASSKTGYTEAFF. The CDR3 DNA reads TGTGCCAGCAGCAAAACAGGCTACACTGAAGCTTTCTTT.